This TCR beta chain originates from a study of shared clonotypes between healthy human individuals. The wider study: Donors consisted of two women and three men between 18 and 49.

Within Nashville, Tennessee resided all donors, each a Caucasian adult. CD4+ cell separation produced CD45RA+ naive and CD45RA-negative memory subsets. This clone was detected a few times. Clones were read by immunoSEQ multiplex PCR, and TCRdb kept only the in-frame ones, dropping some. The repertoire holds under 2.5 million clones, around 90% seen once, with about 0.36% in the top ten. Germline V gene lookup returns CDR1 MNHEY and CDR2 SVGAGI. This CDR3 spans 13 amino acids. The V segment lost 0 bases and the J segment 14 bases; nucleotides outside the gene matches: 9. The clonotype was recovered from a man in his late teens or twenties in good health. Some clones in this sample may be carry-over from other donors' samples. This chain connects TRBV6-5 to TRBJ1-1, with TRBD1 matching 7 bases. The sequenced sample was naive CD4+ T cells from PBMCs. Subset described: CD45RA+ positively selected. As DNA, the CDR3 is TGTGCCAGCAGTTACTCAGGGACAGTAGGCGGATTCTTT. Amino acid sequence: CASSYSGTVGGFF.